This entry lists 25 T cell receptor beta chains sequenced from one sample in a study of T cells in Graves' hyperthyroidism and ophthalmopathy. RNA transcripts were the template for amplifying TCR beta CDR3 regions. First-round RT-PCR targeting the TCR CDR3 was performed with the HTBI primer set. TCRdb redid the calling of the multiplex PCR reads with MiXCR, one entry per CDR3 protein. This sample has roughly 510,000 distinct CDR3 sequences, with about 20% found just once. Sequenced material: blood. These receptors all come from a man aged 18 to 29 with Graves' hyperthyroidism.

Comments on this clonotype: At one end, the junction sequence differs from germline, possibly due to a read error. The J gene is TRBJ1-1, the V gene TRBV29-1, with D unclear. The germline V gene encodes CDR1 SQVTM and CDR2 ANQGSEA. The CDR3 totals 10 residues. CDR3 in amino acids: CSDEVPDAFF. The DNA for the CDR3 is TGCAGCGACGAGGTACCTGATGCTTTCTTT.

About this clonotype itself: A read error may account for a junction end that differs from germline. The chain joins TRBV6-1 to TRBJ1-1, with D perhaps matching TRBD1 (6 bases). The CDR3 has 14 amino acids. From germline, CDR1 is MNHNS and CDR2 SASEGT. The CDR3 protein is CAGSLTGTGAEAFF. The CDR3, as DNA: TGTGCCGGCAGTCTCACAGGGACGGGGGCTGAAGCTTTCTTT.

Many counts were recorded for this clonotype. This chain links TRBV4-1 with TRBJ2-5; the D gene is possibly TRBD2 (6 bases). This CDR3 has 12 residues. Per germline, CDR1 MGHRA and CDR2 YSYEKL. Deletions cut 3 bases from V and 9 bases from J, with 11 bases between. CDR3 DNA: TGCGCCAGCAGCCAGATGGCGGGGTCCCAGTACTTC. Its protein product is CASSQMAGSQYF.

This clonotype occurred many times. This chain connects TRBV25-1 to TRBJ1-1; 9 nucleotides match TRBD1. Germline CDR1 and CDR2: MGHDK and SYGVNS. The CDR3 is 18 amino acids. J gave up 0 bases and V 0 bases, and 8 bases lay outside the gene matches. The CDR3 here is CASSEYGGQGTMNTEAFF. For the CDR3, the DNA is TGTGCCAGCAGTGAATATGGGGGACAGGGTACTATGAACACTGAAGCTTTCTTT.

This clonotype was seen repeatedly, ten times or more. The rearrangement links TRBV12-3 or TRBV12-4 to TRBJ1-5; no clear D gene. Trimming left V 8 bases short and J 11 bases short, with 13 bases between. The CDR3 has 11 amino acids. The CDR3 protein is CASGFREAQHF. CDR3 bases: TGTGCCAGCGGATTCCGGGAGGCCCAGCATTTT.

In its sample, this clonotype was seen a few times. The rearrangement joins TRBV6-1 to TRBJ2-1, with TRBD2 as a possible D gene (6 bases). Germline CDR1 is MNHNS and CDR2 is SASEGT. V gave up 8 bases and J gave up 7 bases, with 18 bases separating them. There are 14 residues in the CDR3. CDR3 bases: TGTGCCAGCGAGGAGGGCTTGGGCATGAATGAGCAGTTCTTC. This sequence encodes CASEEGLGMNEQFF.

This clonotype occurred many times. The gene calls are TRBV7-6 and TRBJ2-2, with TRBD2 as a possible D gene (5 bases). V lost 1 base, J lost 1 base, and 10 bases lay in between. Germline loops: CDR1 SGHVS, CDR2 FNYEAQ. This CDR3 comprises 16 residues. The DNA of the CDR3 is TGTGCCAGCAGCTTAGGGCTAGGGAGGAACACCGGGGAGCTGTTTTTT. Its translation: CASSLGLGRNTGELFF.

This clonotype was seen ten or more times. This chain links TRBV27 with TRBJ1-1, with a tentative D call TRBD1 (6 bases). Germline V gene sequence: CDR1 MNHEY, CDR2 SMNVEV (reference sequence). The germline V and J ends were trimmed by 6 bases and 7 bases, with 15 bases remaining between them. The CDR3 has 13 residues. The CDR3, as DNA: TGTGCCAGCAGCCCCGGACAGACCTATGAAGCTTTCTTT. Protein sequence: CASSPGQTYEAFF.

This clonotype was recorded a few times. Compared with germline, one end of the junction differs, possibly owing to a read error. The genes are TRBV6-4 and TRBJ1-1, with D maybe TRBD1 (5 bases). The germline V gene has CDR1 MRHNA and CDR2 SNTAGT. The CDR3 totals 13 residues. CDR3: CANSDRENTEAFF. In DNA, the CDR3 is TGTGCCAACAGTGACAGAGAGAACACTGAAGCTTTCTTT.

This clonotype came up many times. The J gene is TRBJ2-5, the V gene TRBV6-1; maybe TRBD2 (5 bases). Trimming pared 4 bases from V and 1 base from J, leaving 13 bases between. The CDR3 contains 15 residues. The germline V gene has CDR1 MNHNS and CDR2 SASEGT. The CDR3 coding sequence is TGTGCCAGCAGTGGGGTGAGCGGACCCCAAGAGACCCAGTACTTC. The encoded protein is CASSGVSGPQETQYF.

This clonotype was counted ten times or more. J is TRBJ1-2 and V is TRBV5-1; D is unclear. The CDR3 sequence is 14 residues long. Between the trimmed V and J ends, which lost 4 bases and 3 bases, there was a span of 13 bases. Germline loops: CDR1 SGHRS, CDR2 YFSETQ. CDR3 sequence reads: CASSPTTVDYGYTF. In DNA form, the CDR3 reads TGCGCCAGCAGCCCCACCACAGTTGACTATGGCTACACCTTC.

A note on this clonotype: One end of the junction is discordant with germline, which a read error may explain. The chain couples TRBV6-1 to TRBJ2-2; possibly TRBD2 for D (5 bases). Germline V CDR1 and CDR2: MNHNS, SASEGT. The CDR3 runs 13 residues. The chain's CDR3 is CASSELLDGELSF. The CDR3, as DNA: TGTGCCAGCAGTGAATTGTTGGACGGGGAGCTGTCTTTT.

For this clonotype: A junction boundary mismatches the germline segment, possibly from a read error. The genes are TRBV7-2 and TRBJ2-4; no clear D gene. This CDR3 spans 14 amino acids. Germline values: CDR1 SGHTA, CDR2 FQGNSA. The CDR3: CASSTRLTKNIKYF. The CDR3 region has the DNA TGTGCCAGCAGCACCCGGTTAACCAAAAACATTAAGTACTTC.

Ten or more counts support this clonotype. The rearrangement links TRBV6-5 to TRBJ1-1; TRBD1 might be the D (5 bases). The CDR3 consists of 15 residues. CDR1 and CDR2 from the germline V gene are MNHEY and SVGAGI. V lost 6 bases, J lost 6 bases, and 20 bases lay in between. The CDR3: CASSSTWGGSAEAFF. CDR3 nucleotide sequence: TGTGCCAGCAGCTCTACTTGGGGGGGTTCCGCTGAAGCTTTCTTT.

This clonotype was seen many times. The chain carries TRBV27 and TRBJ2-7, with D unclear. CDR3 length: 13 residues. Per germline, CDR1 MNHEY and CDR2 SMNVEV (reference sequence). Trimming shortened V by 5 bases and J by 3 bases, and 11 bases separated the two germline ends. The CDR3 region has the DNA TGTGCCAGCAGTCCCTCCTTACACTACGAGCAGTACTTC. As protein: CASSPSLHYEQYF.

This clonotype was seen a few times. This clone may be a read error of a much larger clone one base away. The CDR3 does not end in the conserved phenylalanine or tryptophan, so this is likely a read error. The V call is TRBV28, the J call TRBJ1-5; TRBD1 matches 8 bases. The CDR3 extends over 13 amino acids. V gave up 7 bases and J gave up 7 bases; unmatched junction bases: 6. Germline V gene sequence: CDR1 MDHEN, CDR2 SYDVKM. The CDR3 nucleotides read TGTGCCAGCACAACAGGGGGGATCCAGCCCCAGCATCTT. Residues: CASTTGGIQPQHL.

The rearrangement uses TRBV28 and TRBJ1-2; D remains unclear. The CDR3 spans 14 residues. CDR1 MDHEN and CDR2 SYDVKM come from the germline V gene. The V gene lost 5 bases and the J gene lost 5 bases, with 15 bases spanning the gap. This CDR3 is CASSLRGHQYGYTF. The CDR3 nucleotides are TGTGCCAGCAGTCTGAGAGGCCATCAGTATGGCTACACCTTC.

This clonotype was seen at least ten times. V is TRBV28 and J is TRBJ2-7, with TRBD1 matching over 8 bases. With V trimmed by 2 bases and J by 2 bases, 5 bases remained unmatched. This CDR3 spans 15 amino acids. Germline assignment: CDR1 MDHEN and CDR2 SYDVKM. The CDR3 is CASSLNRGAAYEQYF. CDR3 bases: TGTGCCAGCAGTTTAAACAGGGGGGCGGCCTACGAGCAGTACTTC.

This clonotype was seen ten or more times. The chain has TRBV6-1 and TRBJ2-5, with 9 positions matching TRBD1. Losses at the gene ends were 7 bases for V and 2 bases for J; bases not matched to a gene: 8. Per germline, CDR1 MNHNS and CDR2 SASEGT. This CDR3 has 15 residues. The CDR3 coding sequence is TGTGCCAGCACCCGAGGGACAGGGCGACAAGAGACCCAGTACTTC. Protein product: CASTRGTGRQETQYF.

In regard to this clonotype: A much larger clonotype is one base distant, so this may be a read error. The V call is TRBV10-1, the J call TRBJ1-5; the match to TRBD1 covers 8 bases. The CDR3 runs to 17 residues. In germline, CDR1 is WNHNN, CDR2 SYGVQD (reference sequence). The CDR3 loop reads CASSERAGGHSNQPQQF. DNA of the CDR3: TGCGCCAGCAGTGAGCGGGCAGGGGGCCATAGCAATCAGCCCCAGCAGTTT.

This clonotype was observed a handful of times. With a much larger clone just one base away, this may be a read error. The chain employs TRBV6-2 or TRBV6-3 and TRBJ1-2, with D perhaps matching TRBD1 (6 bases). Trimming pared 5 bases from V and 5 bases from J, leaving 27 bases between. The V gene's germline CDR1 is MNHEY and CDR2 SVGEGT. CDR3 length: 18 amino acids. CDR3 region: CASSRGQPQRVWLYGYTF. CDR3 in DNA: TGTGCCAGCAGTCGCGGACAGCCCCAAAGGGTCTGGTTGTATGGCTACACCTTC.

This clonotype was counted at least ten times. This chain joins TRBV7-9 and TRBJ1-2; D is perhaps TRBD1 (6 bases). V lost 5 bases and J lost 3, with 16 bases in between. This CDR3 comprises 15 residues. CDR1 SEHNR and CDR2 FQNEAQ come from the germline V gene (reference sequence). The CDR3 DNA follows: TGTGCCAGCAGCGCCAACAGGGTATTGTACTATGGCTACACCTTC. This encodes CASSANRVLYYGYTF.

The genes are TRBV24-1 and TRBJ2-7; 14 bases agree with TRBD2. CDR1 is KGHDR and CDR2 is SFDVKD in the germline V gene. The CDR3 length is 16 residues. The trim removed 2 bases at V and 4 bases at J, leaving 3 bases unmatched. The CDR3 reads CATSDSGLAGEYEQYF. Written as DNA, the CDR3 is TGTGCCACCAGTGATTCGGGACTAGCGGGAGAGTACGAGCAGTACTTC.

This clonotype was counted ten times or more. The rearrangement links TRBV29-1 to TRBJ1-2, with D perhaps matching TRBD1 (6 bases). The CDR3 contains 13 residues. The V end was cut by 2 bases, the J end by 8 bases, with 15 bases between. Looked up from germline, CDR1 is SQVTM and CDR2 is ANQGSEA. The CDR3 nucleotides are TGCAGCGTTGAAAACTACAGGGCCTTGGGCTACACCTTC. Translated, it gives CSVENYRALGYTF.

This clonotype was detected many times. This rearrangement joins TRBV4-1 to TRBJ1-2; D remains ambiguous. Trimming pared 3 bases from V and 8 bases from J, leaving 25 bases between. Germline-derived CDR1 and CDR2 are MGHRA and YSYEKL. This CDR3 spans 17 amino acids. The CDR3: CASSHNPGPPLSPGYTF. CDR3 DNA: TGCGCCAGCAGCCACAATCCGGGCCCACCCCTTTCGCCGGGCTACACCTTC.